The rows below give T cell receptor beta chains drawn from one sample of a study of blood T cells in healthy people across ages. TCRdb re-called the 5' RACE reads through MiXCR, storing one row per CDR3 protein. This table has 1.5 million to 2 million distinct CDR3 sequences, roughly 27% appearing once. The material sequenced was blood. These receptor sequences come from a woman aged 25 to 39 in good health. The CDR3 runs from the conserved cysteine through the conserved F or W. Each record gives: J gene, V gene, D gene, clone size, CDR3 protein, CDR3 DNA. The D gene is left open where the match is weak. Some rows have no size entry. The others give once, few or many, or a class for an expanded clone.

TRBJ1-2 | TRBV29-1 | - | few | CSGGFEGGYTF | TGCAGCGGCGGGTTCGAGGGAGGCTACACCTTC
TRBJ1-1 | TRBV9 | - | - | CASSVTSMNTEAFF | TGTGCCAGCAGCGTGACCAGCATGAACACTGAAGCTTTCTTT
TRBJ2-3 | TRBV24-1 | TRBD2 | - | CATRERGGHDTQYF | TGTGCCACCCGGGAGCGGGGGGGCCATGATACGCAGTATTTT
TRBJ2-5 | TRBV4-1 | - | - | CASSQIWTPRQETQYF | TGCGCCAGCAGCCAAATTTGGACGCCGCGCCAAGAGACCCAGTACTTC
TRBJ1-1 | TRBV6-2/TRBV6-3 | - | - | CASSDGTEAFF | TGTGCCAGCAGTGACGGCACTGAAGCTTTCTTT
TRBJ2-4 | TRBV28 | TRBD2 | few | CASSSAGGGIQYF | TGTGCCAGCAGTTCTGCGGGGGGGGGCATTCAGTACTTC
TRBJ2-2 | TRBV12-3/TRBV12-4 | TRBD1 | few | CASSFQGVITGELFF | TGTGCCAGCAGTTTCCAGGGGGTAATCACCGGGGAGCTGTTTTTT
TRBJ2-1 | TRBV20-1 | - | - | CSARDPARSYNEQFF | TGCAGTGCTAGAGATCCAGCGAGATCCTACAATGAGCAGTTCTTC
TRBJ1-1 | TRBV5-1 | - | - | CASSLEAGTRTEAFF | TGCGCCAGCAGCTTGGAGGCAGGTACCCGGACTGAAGCTTTCTTT
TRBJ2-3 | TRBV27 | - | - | CASGRGAFLTDTQYF | TGTGCCAGCGGCCGGGGGGCCTTTTTAACAGATACGCAGTATTTT
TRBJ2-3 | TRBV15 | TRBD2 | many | CATRSGSGTDTQYF | TGTGCCACCAGGAGCGGGAGTGGCACAGATACGCAGTATTTT
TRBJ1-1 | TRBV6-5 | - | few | CASMTRAGQNTEAFF | TGTGCCAGCATGACGCGGGCCGGGCAGAACACTGAAGCTTTCTTT
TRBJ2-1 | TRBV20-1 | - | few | CSARVNNNEQFF | TGCAGTGCTAGAGTAAATAACAATGAGCAGTTCTTC
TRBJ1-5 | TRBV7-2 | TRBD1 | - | CASSRTGGDNQPQHF | TGTGCCAGCAGCCGTACAGGGGGAGACAATCAGCCCCAGCATTTT
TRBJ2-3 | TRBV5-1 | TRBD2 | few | CASSLVAGETDTQYF | TGCGCCAGCAGCTTGGTAGCGGGGGAGACAGATACGCAGTATTTT
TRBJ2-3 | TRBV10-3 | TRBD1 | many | CAIRDRGNPDTQYF | TGTGCCATCAGGGACAGGGGTAATCCAGATACGCAGTATTTT
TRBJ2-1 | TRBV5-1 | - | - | CASSLGDRSGNEQFF | TGCGCCAGCAGCTTGGGCGACAGGTCCGGGAATGAGCAGTTCTTC
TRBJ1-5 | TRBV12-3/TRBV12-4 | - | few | CASSPRWGSEQPQHF | TGTGCCAGCAGCCCCCGGTGGGGAAGTGAACAGCCCCAGCATTTT
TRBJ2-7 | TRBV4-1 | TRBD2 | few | CASSQGSGADYEQYF | TGCGCCAGCAGCCAAGGTAGCGGGGCTGACTACGAGCAGTACTTC
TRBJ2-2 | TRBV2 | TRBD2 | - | CASSEYGGSSGELFF | TGTGCCAGCAGTGAATACGGCGGGAGCAGCGGGGAGCTGTTTTTT
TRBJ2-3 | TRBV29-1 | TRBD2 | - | CSVEKGLAGTDTQYF | TGCAGCGTTGAAAAGGGGCTAGCGGGCACAGATACGCAGTATTTT
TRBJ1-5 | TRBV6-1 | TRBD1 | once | CASSDFGTANQPQHF | TGTGCCAGCAGTGACTTCGGGACAGCCAATCAGCCCCAGCATTTT
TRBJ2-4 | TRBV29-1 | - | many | CSVVGGLNIQYF | TGCAGCGTTGTGGGGGGTCTTAACATTCAGTACTTC
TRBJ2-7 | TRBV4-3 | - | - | CASSQGSNEQYF | TGCGCCAGCAGCCAAGGGAGCAACGAGCAGTACTTC
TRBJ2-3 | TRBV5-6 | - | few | CASTNDREGTDTQYF | TGTGCCAGCACAAACGACAGGGAGGGCACAGATACGCAGTATTTT
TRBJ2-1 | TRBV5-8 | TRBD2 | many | CASSLGRREGYNEQFF | TGTGCCAGCAGCTTGGGCCGGCGGGAGGGATACAATGAGCAGTTCTTC
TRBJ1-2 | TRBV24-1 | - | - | CATSPSTGLSGYTF | TGTGCCACCAGTCCCTCTACAGGGCTCAGCGGCTACACCTTC
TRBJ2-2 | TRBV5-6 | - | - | CASSHFGGGNTGELFF | TGTGCCAGCAGCCACTTCGGCGGGGGCAACACCGGGGAGCTGTTTTTT
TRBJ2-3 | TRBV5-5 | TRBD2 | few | CASSAIGREGEPDTQYF | TGTGCCAGCAGCGCGATTGGACGGGAGGGGGAACCAGATACGCAGTATTTT
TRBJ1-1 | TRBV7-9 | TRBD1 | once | CANSLEQGSTEAFF | TGTGCCAACAGCTTAGAACAGGGGAGCACTGAAGCTTTCTTT
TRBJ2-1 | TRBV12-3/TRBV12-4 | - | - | CASRSRIGSDRGVSNEQFF | TGTGCCAGCAGATCGAGAATAGGTAGCGACAGAGGGGTTAGTAATGAGCAGTTCTTC